Each of the 11 T cell receptor beta chains below was sequenced from the same sample in a study of T cells in Graves' hyperthyroidism and ophthalmopathy. It was RNA transcripts that yielded the amplified TCR beta CDR3 regions. HTBI primers were used for first-round RT-PCR of the TCR CDR3. TCRdb called the multiplex PCR reads again in MiXCR, with one record for every CDR3 protein. Found here are about 600,000 distinct CDR3 sequences, 16% of them singletons; the top ten hold about 3.5%. Sequenced: blood. The receptor set was obtained from a woman aged 35 to 49 with Graves' ophthalmopathy.

The V and J genes are TRBV29-1 and TRBJ1-1; perhaps TRBD1 as D (5 bases). The CDR3 covers 13 residues. V was cut by 7 bases and J by 3 bases, with 15 bases left in between. Germline V gene data show CDR1 as SQVTM and CDR2 as ANQGSEA. CDR3 loop: CSAATLQDTEAFF. CDR3 in DNA: TGCAGCGCCGCCACACTACAGGACACTGAAGCTTTCTTT. The full variable domain, rest sourced from reference TRBV29-1 and TRBJ1-1, is SAVISQKPSRDICQRGTSLTIQCQVDSQVTMMFWYRQQPGQSLTLIATANQGSEATYESGFVIDKFPISRPNLTFSTLTVSNMSPEDSSIYLCSAATLQDTEAFFGQGTRLTVV.

Only a few counts were recorded for this clonotype. This chain joins TRBV6-1 and TRBJ2-7; 10 bases are a match to TRBD2. This CDR3 is 12 amino acids long. V shed 6 bases, J shed 5 bases, and the junction held 1 base outside the gene matches. The germline CDR1 and CDR2 sequences are MNHNS and SASEGT. In nucleotides, the CDR3 is TGTGCCAGCAGCACTAGCGGGAACGAGCAGTACTTC. Encoded protein: CASSTSGNEQYF.

The chain joins TRBV11-2 to TRBJ2-3; 11 bases agree with TRBD2. CDR1 is SGHAT and CDR2 is FQNNGV in the germline V gene. The J segment lost 3 bases and the V segment lost 1 base, leaving 6 bases of the junction unmatched. There are 17 residues in the CDR3. The CDR3 DNA follows: TGTGCCAGCAGCTTAGTACTAGCGGGAGTTGGGACAGATACGCAGTATTTT. This encodes CASSLVLAGVGTDTQYF. The full variable domain, with the rest looked up from reference TRBV11-2 and TRBJ2-3, is EAGVAQSPRYKIIEKRQSVAFWCNPISGHATLYWYQQILGQGPKLLIQFQNNGVVDDSQLPKDRFSAERLKGVDSTLKIQPAKLEDSAVYLCASSLVLAGVGTDTQYFGPGTRLTVL.

This clonotype was detected many times. V and J are TRBV11-2 and TRBJ2-1, with D possibly TRBD2 on 6 matching bases. In germline, CDR1 is SGHAT, CDR2 FQNNGV. The V gene lost 1 base and the J gene lost 1 base, with 11 bases spanning the gap. The length of the CDR3 is 16 residues. This chain's CDR3 is CASSLVWRGSYNEQFF. CDR3 nucleotides: TGTGCCAGCAGCTTAGTTTGGCGGGGTTCCTACAATGAGCAGTTCTTC.

This clonotype was detected a few times. This chain joins TRBV2 and TRBJ2-5, with TRBD1 identical over 9 bases. Germline-derived CDR1 and CDR2 are SNHLY and FYNNEI. The CDR3 loop spans 14 amino acids. V was pared by 1 base and J by 5 bases, with 2 bases of the junction left unmatched. The CDR3, as DNA: TGTGCCAGCAGTGAAGACAGGGGGCGTGAGACCCAGTACTTC. It specifies CASSEDRGRETQYF.

This clonotype has a handful of counts. The chain carries TRBV28 and TRBJ2-2; a possible D gene is TRBD2 (6 bases). The CDR3 is 14 residues long. Trimming cost V 4 bases and J 4 bases, with 10 bases left between them. Germline assignment: CDR1 MDHEN and CDR2 SYDVKM. The CDR3 DNA reads as TGTGCCAGCAGTTCGGGGGAGAGCACCGGGGAGCTGTTTTTT. Its protein product is CASSSGESTGELFF.

This clonotype occurred many times. CDR3 in amino acids: CASSPPVSTGGRYF. The CDR3 bases are TGTGCCAGCAGCCCTCCCGTCTCTACAGGGGGCCGGTACTTC. The rearrangement links TRBV11-2 to TRBJ2-5; 9 bases map to TRBD1. The length of the CDR3 is 14 residues. Germline V CDR1 and CDR2: SGHAT, FQNNGV. V trimming: 5 bases; J trimming: 13 bases; junction bases outside the gene matches: 14.

The V call is TRBV27, the J call TRBJ2-2; tentative D call: TRBD2 (5 bases). This CDR3 has 15 residues. Germline-derived CDR1 and CDR2 are MNHEY and SMNVEV (reference sequence). V shed 6 bases and J shed 2 bases, with 13 bases lying between them. CDR3 bases: TGTGCCAGCAGATTTCGGGGTAGTAACACCGGGGAGCTGTTTTTT. This translates into CASRFRGSNTGELFF.

This clonotype turned up a few times. The chain has TRBV30 and TRBJ1-4, with D possibly TRBD1 on 6 matching bases. The germline V and J ends were trimmed by 2 bases and 11 bases, with 12 bases remaining between them. The CDR3 sequence is 12 residues long. Germline V lookup: CDR1 GTSNPN, CDR2 SVGIG (reference sequence). CDR3 sequence: CAWSPEGGKLFF. The CDR3 DNA sequence: TGTGCCTGGAGTCCAGAGGGGGGGAAACTGTTTTTT.

The table lists this clonotype with many counts. The genes are TRBV3-1 and TRBJ2-1, with 11 bases aligning to TRBD2. Germline trimming cut 4 bases from V and 6 bases from J; bases unmatched to any gene: 5. The CDR3 sequence is 15 residues long. Germline values: CDR1 LGHDT, CDR2 YNNKEL (reference sequence). The CDR3 sequence is CASSPSLAGVNEQFF. The CDR3 coding sequence is TGTGCCAGCAGCCCCTCACTAGCGGGGGTCAATGAGCAGTTCTTC.

This clonotype occurred many times. This chain links TRBV6-1 with TRBJ1-1; the D gene is possibly TRBD1 (6 bases). Between the trimmed V and J ends, which lost 0 bases and 1 base, there was a span of 15 bases. CDR3 length: 17 residues. Germline CDR1 and CDR2: MNHNS and SASEGT. As DNA, the CDR3 is TGTGCCAGCAGTGAAGCGCTTTTGGGGACATCGAACACTGAAGCTTTCTTT. As protein: CASSEALLGTSNTEAFF.